The source of this T cell receptor beta chain is a study of a mutant IDH1 vaccine in newly diagnosed glioma. After removal of 7 bases from V and 3 bases from J, the junction contained 9 bases not matched to a gene. Per the germline V gene, CDR1 is LGHNT and CDR2 is FRNRAP. This CDR3 is 14 amino acids long. The time point was: week 35, safety follow-up. Vaccine doses each comprised 300 ug of mutant IDH1 20-mer peptide, with topical imiquimod. In the case of this clone: Its antigen is as yet unknown.

Here immunoSEQ multiplex PCR was the method, and the copy in TCRdb shows in-frame clones only, minus some. The repertoire holds about 58,000 clones, with approximately 80% as singletons. The clonotype comes from a man aged 40-49 years with glioma. V and J are TRBV12-5 and TRBJ2-7; TRBD1 matches at 7 bases. Sequencing used PBMCs, obtained from a glioma patient whose treatment included an IDH1 peptide vaccine. The CDR3, as DNA: TGTGCTAGTGCCCCAGACAGGGAACTCTACGAGCAGTACTTC. It codes for CASAPDRELYEQYF.